This T cell receptor beta chain was profiled in a study of T cell responses to AZD1222 COVID-19 vaccine. The germline gives CDR1 SEHNR, CDR2 FQNEAQ (reference sequence). V shed 8 bases and J shed 6 bases, with 16 bases lying between them. The CDR3 extends over 13 amino acids. The protocol was immunoSEQ multiplex PCR, while the TCRdb copy is restricted to in-frame clones and leaves out a portion. The repertoire includes 130,000 or so clones, roughly nine tenths of them detected once, and about 1.5% sits in the top ten. J is TRBJ1-1 and V is TRBV7-9; D is unresolved. The sequencing used peripheral blood, collected on day 0 of AZD1222 vaccination. This TCR was recovered from an adult in good health. CDR3 sequence (DNA): TGTGCCAGCGAGGACGGCCGTAGCCCTGAAGCTTTCTTT. It is translated as CASEDGRSPEAFF.